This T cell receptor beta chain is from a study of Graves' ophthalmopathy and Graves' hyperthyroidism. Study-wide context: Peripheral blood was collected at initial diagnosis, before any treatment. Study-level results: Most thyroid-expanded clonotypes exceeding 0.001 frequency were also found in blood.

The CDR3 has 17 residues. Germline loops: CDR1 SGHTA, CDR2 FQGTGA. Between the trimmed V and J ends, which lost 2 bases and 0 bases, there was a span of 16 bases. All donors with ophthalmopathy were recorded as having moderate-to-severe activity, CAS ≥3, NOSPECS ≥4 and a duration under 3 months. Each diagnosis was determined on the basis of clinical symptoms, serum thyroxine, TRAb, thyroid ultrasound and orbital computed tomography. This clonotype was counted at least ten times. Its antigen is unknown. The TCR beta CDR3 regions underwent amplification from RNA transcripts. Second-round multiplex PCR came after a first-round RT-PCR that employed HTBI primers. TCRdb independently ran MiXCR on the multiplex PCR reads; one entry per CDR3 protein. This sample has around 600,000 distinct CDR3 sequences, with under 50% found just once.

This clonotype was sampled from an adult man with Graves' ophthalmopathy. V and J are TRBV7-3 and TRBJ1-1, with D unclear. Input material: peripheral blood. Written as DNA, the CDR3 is TGTGCCAGCAGCTTATCCTCCGGCTCGGGCATGAACACTGAAGCTTTCTTT. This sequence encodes CASSLSSGSGMNTEAFF.